This T cell receptor beta chain was recorded in a study of cytomegalovirus exposure and HLA in healthy donors. The PCR used 60 Vbeta and 13 Jbeta primers. TCRdb's copy holds only in-frame clones and misses some; the assay was immunoSEQ multiplex PCR. Of some 140,000 clones detected, around three quarters appear once; the ten largest clones hold more than 0.95%. This CDR3 is built from 18 residues. Unmatched junction bases numbered 13, after V lost 6 bases and J lost 1 base. CDR1 is SGHTA and CDR2 is FQGNSA in the germline V gene. Note on this clone: What it recognizes is unknown.

General study points: Earlier results showed most TCR beta V segments being productive about 87% or about 30% of the time.

This rearrangement joins TRBV7-2 to TRBJ2-2; 8 positions match TRBD1. The sample comprised PBMCs. The TCR originated in a man younger than 30 in good health and CMV-seronegative. DNA for the CDR3: TGTGCCAGCAGACGCTGGGGCAGGGGGCTAATGAACACCGGGGAGCTGTTTTTT. It yields the protein CASRRWGRGLMNTGELFF.